The 22 T cell receptor beta chains below were found in one sample sequenced in a study of human T cells and chemical hapten exposure. MiXCR, applied by TCRdb to the RACE reads, yields one record per CDR3 protein. The repertoire holds 250,000 or so distinct CDR3 sequences, with approximately 8.4% as singletons. Described time point: pre-sensitization, week 0. Sample treatment: therapeutic diphenylcyclopropenone sensitization with weekly scalp DPC. The sequencing here drew on whole blood, taken in connection with sensitization to the hapten diphenylcyclopropenone (DPC). The receptors come from a woman aged 40 to 55 with alopecia areata. Some clones in this sample may be carry-over from other donors' samples.

This clonotype was detected only a few times. The chain uses TRBV7-9 and TRBJ2-1; possibly TRBD2 for D (6 bases). V lost 1 base and J 9 bases, leaving 13 bases between the germline ends. The length of the CDR3 is 14 residues. Germline loops: CDR1 SEHNR, CDR2 FQNEAQ (reference sequence). CDR3 sequence reads: CASSLGQLASEQFF. The CDR3 DNA sequence: TGTGCCAGCAGCTTAGGTCAGCTAGCGAGTGAGCAGTTCTTC.

This clonotype came up a few times. The V call is TRBV3-1, the J call TRBJ1-2, with a tentative D call TRBD1 (5 bases). Trimming took off 0 bases at V and 4 bases at J, with 12 bases between the two ends. This CDR3 spans 15 amino acids. From germline, CDR1 is LGHDT and CDR2 YNNKEL (reference sequence). CDR3 in amino acids: CASSQDRAGRYGYTF. The CDR3 bases are TGTGCCAGCAGCCAAGATAGGGCAGGGCGCTATGGCTACACCTTC.

V usage is TRBV28 and J usage is TRBJ1-2; tentatively, D is TRBD1 (6 bases). Per germline, CDR1 MDHEN and CDR2 SYDVKM. The CDR3 has 14 residues. V lost 8 bases to trimming and J lost 2 bases, with 15 bases between them. CDR3 sequence: CASGSGTHNYGYTF. Written as DNA, the CDR3 is TGTGCCAGCGGATCCGGGACACACAACTATGGCTACACCTTC.

This clonotype showed up just a few times. The chain uses TRBV6-1 and TRBJ2-3, with 7 nucleotides matching TRBD2. Germline V gene sequence: CDR1 MNHNS, CDR2 SASEGT. The CDR3 length is 14 residues. The J segment lost 6 bases and the V segment lost 4 bases, leaving 7 bases of the junction unmatched. CDR3 nucleotide sequence: TGTGCCAGCAGTGGGTGGGAGGGCCCGGATACGCAGTATTTT. It specifies CASSGWEGPDTQYF.

This clonotype was detected many times. The rearrangement uses TRBV7-9 and TRBJ1-1; D gene ambiguous. The CDR3 is made up of 12 amino acids. Germline CDR1 reads SEHNR; CDR2 reads FQNEAQ (reference sequence). Trimming pared 5 bases from V and 6 bases from J, leaving 10 bases between. The CDR3 DNA is TGTGCCAGCAGCCCCGTAGCGTCTGAAGCTTTCTTT. It yields the protein CASSPVASEAFF.

This clonotype was counted a few times. This chain uses TRBV20-1 with TRBJ2-1; 8 nucleotides agree with TRBD2. J was trimmed by 6 bases and V by 3 bases; bases with no gene match: 10. The CDR3 has 15 residues. Looked up from germline, CDR1 is DFQATT and CDR2 is SNEGSKA (reference sequence). Here the CDR3 DNA reads TGCAGTGCTAGTCGAACGGCTAGCGGGCGCAATGAGCAGTTCTTC. Protein sequence: CSASRTASGRNEQFF.

The CDR3 here is CASSLDYRNNEQFF. CDR3 DNA sequence: TGTGCCAGCAGCTTAGATTACAGGAACAATGAGCAGTTCTTC. The genes are TRBV11-2 and TRBJ2-1; D may be TRBD1 (5 bases). This CDR3 comprises 14 residues. The V end was cut by 0 bases, the J end by 5 bases, with 8 bases between. Germline CDR1 is SGHAT and CDR2 is FQNNGV.

V and J are TRBV20-1 and TRBJ1-1, with 7 nucleotides matching TRBD1. The length of the CDR3 is 13 residues. The trim removed 6 bases at V and 4 bases at J, leaving 8 bases unmatched. The V gene's germline CDR1 is DFQATT and CDR2 SNEGSKA (reference sequence). In nucleotides, the CDR3 is TGCAGTGCCCCCGAGAGGGGGCCCACTGAAGCTTTCTTT. This translates into CSAPERGPTEAFF.

In this sample, this clonotype turned up a few times. The chain joins TRBV12-3 or TRBV12-4 to TRBJ2-1; D possibly matches TRBD1 or TRBD2 (5 bases each). The CDR3 length is 14 residues. The V end was cut by 5 bases, the J end by 11 bases, with 19 bases between. This CDR3 reads CASSARQTGTQQFF. DNA of the CDR3: TGTGCCAGCAGTGCGCGACAGACCGGGACGCAGCAGTTCTTC.

This chain connects TRBV7-9 to TRBJ1-1, with 8 bases lining up with TRBD1. The V gene end was trimmed by 5 bases and the J gene end by 3 bases; junction bases not matched to a gene: 5. The CDR3 loop spans 14 amino acids. Germline CDR1 reads SEHNR; CDR2 reads FQNEAQ (reference sequence). In nucleotides, the CDR3 is TGTGCCAGCAGCCCCCGGGACAGGTACACTGAAGCTTTCTTT. Its translation: CASSPRDRYTEAFF. The whole variable domain, remainder taken from reference TRBV7-9 and TRBJ1-1, is DTGVSQNPRHKITKRGQNVTFRCDPISEHNRLYWYRQTLGQGPEFLTYFQNEAQLEKSRLLSDRFSAERPKGSFSTLEIQRTEQGDSAMYLCASSPRDRYTEAFFGQGTRLTVV.

This clonotype has only a few counts. The chain links TRBV5-1 to TRBJ1-1; no firm D call. This CDR3 comprises 14 residues. Per germline, CDR1 SGHRS and CDR2 YFSETQ. The V end was cut by 4 bases, the J end by 6 bases, with 16 bases between. CDR3 nucleotides: TGCGCCAGCAGCGCCAGCCCTGGGAGGGCTGAAGCTTTCTTT. Residues: CASSASPGRAEAFF.

The chain links TRBV12-3 or TRBV12-4 to TRBJ2-7; the match to TRBD2 covers 7 bases. J gave up 0 bases and V 5 bases, and 7 bases lay outside the gene matches. There are 15 residues in the CDR3. This chain's CDR3 is CASSPSGLISYEQYF. CDR3 nucleotide sequence: TGTGCCAGCAGTCCATCGGGACTAATCTCCTACGAGCAGTACTTC.

The chain recombines TRBV28 with TRBJ2-5; D is possibly TRBD2 (6 bases). The CDR3 is made up of 14 amino acids. Trimming stripped 7 bases from V and 5 bases from J, with 17 bases between. The germline gives CDR1 MDHEN, CDR2 SYDVKM. The CDR3 protein is CASKVGGDGETQYF. The DNA for the CDR3 is TGTGCCAGCAAAGTGGGAGGCGACGGTGAGACCCAGTACTTC.

This clonotype came up many times. The chain uses TRBV6-5 and TRBJ1-3; the D is unclear. Germline CDR1 MNHEY, CDR2 SVGAGI. V was trimmed by 0 bases and J by 2 bases, leaving 8 bases between them. The CDR3 is 15 amino acids. The CDR3 reads CASSYSGFPGNTIYF. CDR3 coding DNA: TGTGCCAGCAGTTACTCGGGGTTTCCTGGAAACACCATATATTTT.

Only a few counts were recorded for this clonotype. V and J are TRBV18 and TRBJ2-2; the D is unclear. Germline-derived CDR1 and CDR2 are KGHSH and LQKENI. This CDR3 has 15 amino acids. V shed 3 bases and J shed 1 base, with 9 bases lying between them. Here the CDR3 reads CASSPQRQNTGELFF. The CDR3 region has the DNA TGTGCCAGCTCACCTCAGAGACAGAACACCGGGGAGCTGTTTTTT.

The rearrangement joins TRBV6-1 to TRBJ2-3; no clear D gene. This CDR3 has 14 residues. Germline CDR1 MNHNS, CDR2 SASEGT. V dropped 3 bases and J dropped 4 bases, with 11 bases sitting between them. The chain's CDR3 is CASSDGPASDTQYF. CDR3 coding DNA: TGTGCCAGCAGTGATGGCCCGGCCTCAGATACGCAGTATTTT.

This clonotype was seen more than once but under ten times. This chain connects TRBV7-9 to TRBJ2-7; 8 bases agree with TRBD2. From germline, CDR1 is SEHNR and CDR2 FQNEAQ (reference sequence). The CDR3 spans 15 residues. V shed 5 bases, J shed 3 bases, and the junction held 9 bases outside the gene matches. The CDR3 nucleotides are TGTGCCAGCAGCCCAAAAGGTCTAGCGGGCTACGAGCAGTACTTC. Amino acid sequence: CASSPKGLAGYEQYF.

In this sample, this clonotype turned up a few times. The chain combines TRBV7-9 with TRBJ1-2; a possible D gene is TRBD1 (6 bases). The CDR3 extends over 14 amino acids. CDR1 and CDR2 (germline): SEHNR, FQNEAQ (reference sequence). The V end lost 6 bases, the J end lost 4 bases, and 15 bases lay between the germline ends. The CDR3 protein is CASSFRDNAYGYTF. The CDR3 DNA sequence: TGTGCCAGCAGTTTTAGGGACAATGCCTATGGCTACACCTTC.

This clonotype has only a few counts. The chain joins TRBV18 to TRBJ1-5, with a tentative D call TRBD1 (5 bases). CDR1 and CDR2 from the germline V gene are KGHSH and LQKENI. With 1 base removed from V and 4 bases from J, the gap between germline ends came to 11 bases. The CDR3 has 15 residues. The chain's CDR3 is CASSPRQGNNQPQHF. In DNA form, the CDR3 reads TGTGCCAGCTCACCACGGCAGGGAAATAATCAGCCCCAGCATTTT. Variable domain in full (rest from reference TRBV18 and TRBJ1-5): NAGVMQNPRHLVRRRGQEARLRCSPMKGHSHVYWYRQLPEEGLKFMVYLQKENIIDESGMPKERFSAEFPKEGPSILRIQQVVRGDSAAYFCASSPRQGNNQPQHFGDGTRLSIL.

The V and J genes are TRBV15 and TRBJ2-3; either TRBD1 or TRBD2 may supply D (6 bases each). The CDR3 extends over 16 amino acids. The V and J ends lost 0 bases and 2 bases respectively, with 12 bases between them. CDR1 is LNHNV and CDR2 is YYDKDF in the germline V gene (reference sequence). The DNA of the CDR3 is TGTGCCACCAGCAGAGAAGGGGGAGGTTTCACAGATACGCAGTATTTT. Translation: CATSREGGGFTDTQYF.

This clonotype showed up many times. This chain uses TRBV6-2 or TRBV6-3 with TRBJ2-3, with D unresolved. Germline values: CDR1 MNHEY, CDR2 SVGEGT. V was trimmed by 6 bases and J by 2 bases, leaving 12 bases between them. The CDR3 consists of 14 residues. The DNA of the CDR3 is TGTGCCAGCAGCCCTTTGACGGTCACAGATACGCAGTATTTT. The encoded protein is CASSPLTVTDTQYF.

The V call is TRBV27, the J call TRBJ2-7; 10 nucleotides align to TRBD1. CDR1 and CDR2 from the germline V gene are MNHEY and SMNVEV (reference sequence). The V and J ends lost 0 bases and 1 base, in that order; junction bases with no gene match: 9. This CDR3 contains 18 residues. For the CDR3, the DNA is TGTGCCAGCAGTTTATCGCCCGGGTGGACAGGGGGTTCCTACGAGCAGTACTTC. Translation gives CASSLSPGWTGGSYEQYF.